This T cell receptor (beta chain) was recovered during a study of T cell clones after liver transplantation. Study-level information: Immunosuppression withdrawal was tried within 2 years after liver transplantation in this trial. Study-wide findings and caveats: Donor-reactive sequences fell more than third party-reactive ones, suggesting partial deletion. Post-transplant time points were not standardized, so conclusions are preliminary.

This clone appeared a single time. The antigen remains unidentified. The method was immunoSEQ multiplex PCR; TCRdb's version includes in-frame clones alone and lacks a portion of them. The sample has 24,000 or so clones; roughly 69% are singletons. The trim removed 3 bases at V and 5 bases at J, leaving 10 bases unmatched. The CDR3 covers 17 residues. Germline V CDR1 and CDR2: KGHSH, LQKENI. The chain has TRBV18 and TRBJ1-1; TRBD1 matches at 12 bases. Sequenced here: CD4+ T cells from blood, sampled before liver transplant. The clonotype comes from a human donor who received a liver transplant. For the CDR3, the DNA is TGTGCCAGCTCACCTGCCCTACAGGGACAGGGGGCGACTGAAGCTTTCTTT. This encodes CASSPALQGQGATEAFF.